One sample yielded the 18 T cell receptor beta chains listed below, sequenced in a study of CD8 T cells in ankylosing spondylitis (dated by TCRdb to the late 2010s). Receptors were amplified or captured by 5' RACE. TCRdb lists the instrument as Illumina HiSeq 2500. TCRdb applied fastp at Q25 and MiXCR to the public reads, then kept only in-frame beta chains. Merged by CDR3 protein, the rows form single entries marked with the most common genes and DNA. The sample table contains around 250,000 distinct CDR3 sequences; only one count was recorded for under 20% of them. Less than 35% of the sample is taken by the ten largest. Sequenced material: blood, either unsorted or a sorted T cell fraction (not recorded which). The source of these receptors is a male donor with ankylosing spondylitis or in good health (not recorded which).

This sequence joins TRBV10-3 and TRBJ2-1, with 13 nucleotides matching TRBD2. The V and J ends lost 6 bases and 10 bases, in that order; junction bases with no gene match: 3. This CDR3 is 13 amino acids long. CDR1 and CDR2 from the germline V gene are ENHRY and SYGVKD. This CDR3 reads CAIRKGLAGEQFF. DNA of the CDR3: TGTGCCATCAGGAAGGGACTAGCGGGAGAGCAGTTCTTC.

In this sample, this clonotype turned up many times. The DNA for the CDR3 is TGCAGCGTGGCCGGGGCATCCTACGAGCAGTACTTC. Translating gives CSVAGASYEQYF. The chain employs TRBV29-1 and TRBJ2-7, with D perhaps matching TRBD1 or TRBD2 (5 bases each). The CDR3 is made up of 12 amino acids. The V gene's germline CDR1 is SQVTM and CDR2 ANQGSEA. Trimming took off 6 bases at V and 1 base at J, with 10 bases between the two ends.

Here the CDR3 DNA reads TGTGCCAGCAGTTCATCTAGCGGGACCGGGGAGCTGTTTTTT. Protein: CASSSSSGTGELFF. This sequence joins TRBV27 and TRBJ2-2; TRBD2 matches 8 bases. This CDR3 region has 14 residues. In germline, CDR1 is MNHEY, CDR2 SMNVEV (reference sequence). Trimming removed 4 bases from V and 5 bases from J; junction bases left unmatched: 3.

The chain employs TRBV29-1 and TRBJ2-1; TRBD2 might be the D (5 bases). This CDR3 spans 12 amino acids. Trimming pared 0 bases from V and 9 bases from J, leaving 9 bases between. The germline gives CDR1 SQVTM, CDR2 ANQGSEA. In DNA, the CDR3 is TGCAGCGTTGAAGATTGGAGCGGTGAGCAGTTCTTC. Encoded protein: CSVEDWSGEQFF.

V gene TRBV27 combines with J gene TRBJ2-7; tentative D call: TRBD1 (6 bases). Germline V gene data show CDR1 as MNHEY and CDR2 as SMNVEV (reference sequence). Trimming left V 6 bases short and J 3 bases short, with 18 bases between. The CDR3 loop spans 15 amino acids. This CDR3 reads CASRLNRDTYYEQYF. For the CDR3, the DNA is TGTGCCAGCAGACTAAACAGGGACACCTACTACGAGCAGTACTTC.

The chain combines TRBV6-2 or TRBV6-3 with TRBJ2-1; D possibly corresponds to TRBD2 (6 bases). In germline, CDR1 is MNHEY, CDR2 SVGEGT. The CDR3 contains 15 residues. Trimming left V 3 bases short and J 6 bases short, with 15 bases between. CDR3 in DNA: TGTGCCAGCAGTTATGCGGGGCCCGTTGTCAATGAGCAGTTCTTC. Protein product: CASSYAGPVVNEQFF.

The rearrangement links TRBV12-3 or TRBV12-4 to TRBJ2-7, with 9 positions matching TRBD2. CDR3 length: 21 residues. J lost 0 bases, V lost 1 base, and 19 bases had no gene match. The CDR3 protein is CASSLGRPASGKVGSSYEQYF. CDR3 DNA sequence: TGTGCCAGCAGTTTAGGTCGCCCGGCTAGCGGGAAAGTGGGGAGCTCCTACGAGCAGTACTTC.

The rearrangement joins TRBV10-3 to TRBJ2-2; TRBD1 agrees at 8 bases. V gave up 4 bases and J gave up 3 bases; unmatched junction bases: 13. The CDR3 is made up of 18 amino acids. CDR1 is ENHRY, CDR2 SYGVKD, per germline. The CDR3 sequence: CAISGGRQGAQDTGELFF. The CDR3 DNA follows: TGTGCCATCAGTGGTGGGCGTCAGGGGGCGCAGGACACCGGGGAGCTGTTTTTT.

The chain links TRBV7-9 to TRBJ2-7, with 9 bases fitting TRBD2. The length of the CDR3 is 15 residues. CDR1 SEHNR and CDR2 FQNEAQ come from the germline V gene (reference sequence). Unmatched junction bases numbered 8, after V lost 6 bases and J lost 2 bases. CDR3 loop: CASSNGTSRPYEQYF. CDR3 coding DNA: TGTGCCAGCAGTAACGGGACTAGCAGACCCTACGAGCAGTACTTC. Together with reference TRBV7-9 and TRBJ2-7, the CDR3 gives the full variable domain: DTGVSQNPRHKITKRGQNVTFRCDPISEHNRLYWYRQTLGQGPEFLTYFQNEAQLEKSRLLSDRFSAERPKGSFSTLEIQRTEQGDSAMYLCASSNGTSRPYEQYFGPGTRLTVT.

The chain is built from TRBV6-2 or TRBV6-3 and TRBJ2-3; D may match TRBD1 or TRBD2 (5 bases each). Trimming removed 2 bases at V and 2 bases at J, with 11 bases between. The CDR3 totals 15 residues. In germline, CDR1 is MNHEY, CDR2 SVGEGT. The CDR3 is CASSYGDDLTDTQYF. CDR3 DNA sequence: TGTGCCAGCAGTTACGGGGACGACCTCACAGATACGCAGTATTTT.

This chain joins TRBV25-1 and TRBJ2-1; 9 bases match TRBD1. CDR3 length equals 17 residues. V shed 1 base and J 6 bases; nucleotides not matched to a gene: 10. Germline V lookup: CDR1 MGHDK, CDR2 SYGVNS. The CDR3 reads CASSEWTGTGRSNEQFF. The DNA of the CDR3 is TGTGCCAGCAGTGAATGGACAGGGACAGGGAGATCCAATGAGCAGTTCTTC.

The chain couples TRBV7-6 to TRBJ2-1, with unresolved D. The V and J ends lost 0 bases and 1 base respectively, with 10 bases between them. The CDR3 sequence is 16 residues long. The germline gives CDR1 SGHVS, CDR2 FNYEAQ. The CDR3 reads CASSLAVVRSYNEQFF. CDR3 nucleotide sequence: TGTGCCAGCAGCTTAGCGGTGGTACGGTCCTACAATGAGCAGTTCTTC.

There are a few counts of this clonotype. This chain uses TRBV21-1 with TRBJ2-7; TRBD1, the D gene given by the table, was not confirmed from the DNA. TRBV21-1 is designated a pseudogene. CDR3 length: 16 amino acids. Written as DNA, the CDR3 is TGTGCCAGCAGCAAAGACGGCGCGGGAGGCTTCAACGAGCAGTACTTC. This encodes CASSKDGAGGFNEQYF.

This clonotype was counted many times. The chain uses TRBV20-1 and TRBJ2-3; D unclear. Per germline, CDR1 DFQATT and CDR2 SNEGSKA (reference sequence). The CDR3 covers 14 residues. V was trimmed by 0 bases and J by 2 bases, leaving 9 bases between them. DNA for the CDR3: TGCAGTGCTAGAGATAGGGAACTCACAGATACGCAGTATTTT. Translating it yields CSARDRELTDTQYF.

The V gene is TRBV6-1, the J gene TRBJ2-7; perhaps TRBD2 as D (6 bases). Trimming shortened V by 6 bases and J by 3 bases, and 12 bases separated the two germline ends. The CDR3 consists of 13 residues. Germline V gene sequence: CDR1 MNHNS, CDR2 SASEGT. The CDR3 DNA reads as TGTGCCAGCAGCCCCGGGGGTGACTACGAGCAGTACTTC. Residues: CASSPGGDYEQYF.

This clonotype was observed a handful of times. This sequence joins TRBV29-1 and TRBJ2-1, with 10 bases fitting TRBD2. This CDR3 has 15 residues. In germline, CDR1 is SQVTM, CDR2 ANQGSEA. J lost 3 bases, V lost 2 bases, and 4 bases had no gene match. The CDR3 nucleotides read TGCAGCGTTGAACCAGCGGGAGGGCTCTACAATGAGCAGTTCTTC. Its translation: CSVEPAGGLYNEQFF.

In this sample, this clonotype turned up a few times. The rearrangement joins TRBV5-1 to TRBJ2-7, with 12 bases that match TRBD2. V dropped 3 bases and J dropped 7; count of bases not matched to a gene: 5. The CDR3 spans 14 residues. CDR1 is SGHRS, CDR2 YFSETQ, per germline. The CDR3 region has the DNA TGCGCCAGCAGCTGGACTAGCGGGGCCTTGGAGCAGTACTTC. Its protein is CASSWTSGALEQYF. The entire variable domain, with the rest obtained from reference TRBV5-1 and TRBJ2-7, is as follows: KAGVTQTPRYLIKTRGQQVTLSCSPISGHRSVSWYQQTPGQGLQFLFEYFSETQRNKGNFPGRFSGRQFSNSRSEMNVSTLELGDSALYLCASSWTSGALEQYFGPGTRLTVT.

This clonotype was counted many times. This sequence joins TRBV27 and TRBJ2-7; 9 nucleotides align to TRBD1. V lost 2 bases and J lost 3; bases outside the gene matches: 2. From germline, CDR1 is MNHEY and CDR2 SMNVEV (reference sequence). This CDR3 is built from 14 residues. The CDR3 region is CASSLLGQGYEQYF. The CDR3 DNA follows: TGTGCCAGCAGTTTACTGGGACAGGGCTACGAGCAGTACTTC.